One and the same sample provided the 18 T cell receptor beta chains below, sequenced in a study of blood T cell repertoires in COVID-19. Sequencing used immunoSEQ multiplex PCR; TCRdb keeps in-frame clones, though not all of them. The repertoire holds approximately 60,000 clones, with around 81% as singletons. The sample was peripheral blood. The receptors stem from a woman aged 80 or over with acute or convalescent COVID-19.

This chain links TRBV25-1 with TRBJ1-2; D is possibly TRBD1 (5 bases). V was cut by 5 bases and J by 0 bases, with 7 bases left in between. The CDR3 contains 13 residues. CDR1 is MGHDK, CDR2 SYGVNS, per germline. CDR3 nucleotides: TGTGCCAGCAGTCGGGGGACTAACTATGGCTACACCTTC. It translates to CASSRGTNYGYTF.

This clone was recorded only once. The chain uses TRBV19 and TRBJ1-1; D gene ambiguous. CDR1 and CDR2 (germline): LNHDA, SQIVND (reference sequence). The V and J ends lost 6 bases and 1 base respectively, with 9 bases between them. This CDR3 is 13 amino acids long. CDR3 region: CASREEGNTEAFF. The CDR3, as DNA: TGTGCCAGTAGGGAGGAGGGGAACACTGAAGCTTTCTTT. The complete variable domain, with remaining parts taken from reference TRBV19 and TRBJ1-1, reads DGGITQSPKYLFRKEGQNVTLSCEQNLNHDAMYWYRQDPGQGLRLIYYSQIVNDFQKGDIAEGYSVSREKKESFPLTVTSAQKNPTAFYLCASREEGNTEAFFGQGTRLTVV.

The chain uses TRBV5-1 and TRBJ2-3, with 11 bases aligning to TRBD2. This CDR3 contains 18 residues. The V gene's germline CDR1 is SGHRS and CDR2 YFSETQ. Unmatched junction bases numbered 7, after V lost 0 bases and J lost 1 base. The chain's CDR3 is CASSLGLAGGRGTDTQYF. The DNA for the CDR3 is TGCGCCAGCAGCTTGGGGCTAGCGGGGGGTCGGGGCACAGATACGCAGTATTTT.

In the case of this clone: Other DNA sequences from this sample encode an identical CDR3 as well. This sequence joins TRBV28 and TRBJ2-7, with unresolved D. The CDR3 length is 12 residues. The germline CDR1 and CDR2 sequences are MDHEN and SYDVKM. V lost 1 base and J 3 bases, leaving 4 bases between the germline ends. This chain's CDR3 is CASSLSFYEQYF. CDR3 DNA sequence: TGTGCCAGCAGTTTATCGTTCTACGAGCAGTACTTC. Variable domain in full (rest from reference TRBV28 and TRBJ2-7): DVKVTQSSRYLVKRTGEKVFLECVQDMDHENMFWYRQDPGLGLRLIYFSYDVKMKEKGDIPEGYSVSREKKERFSLILESASTNQTSMYLCASSLSFYEQYFGPGTRLTVT.

The chain employs TRBV6-2 or TRBV6-3 and TRBJ1-5; 8 positions match TRBD1. The CDR3 has 18 amino acids. The V segment lost 0 bases and the J segment 4 bases; nucleotides outside the gene matches: 11. Germline CDR1 MNHEY, CDR2 SVGEGT. CDR3 loop: CASSYSSSDRVSNQPQHF. The CDR3 DNA is TGTGCCAGCAGTTACTCATCCTCGGACAGGGTCTCAAATCAGCCCCAGCATTTT.

The chain joins TRBV7-3 to TRBJ2-1, with TRBD1 as a possible D gene (7 bases). The CDR3 spans 15 residues. Germline V CDR1 and CDR2: SGHTA, FQGTGA. V lost 2 bases and J 4 bases, leaving 12 bases between the germline ends. The CDR3 sequence is CASSLGAGQYNEQFF. The CDR3 coding sequence is TGTGCCAGCAGCTTAGGGGCGGGACAGTACAATGAGCAGTTCTTC.

V gene TRBV30 combines with J gene TRBJ1-5, with 7 positions matching TRBD1. With V trimmed by 1 base and J by 4 bases, 4 bases remained unmatched. Germline CDR1 is GTSNPN and CDR2 is SVGIG (reference sequence). This CDR3 has 14 amino acids. The CDR3 DNA reads as TGTGCCTGGAGTGGCAACAGGGGTAATCAGCCCCAGCATTTT. The encoded protein is CAWSGNRGNQPQHF.

The chain employs TRBV7-2 and TRBJ1-2; D unclear. The germline CDR1 and CDR2 sequences are SGHTA and FQGNSA. Trimming pared 4 bases from V and 4 bases from J, leaving 16 bases between. The CDR3 has 15 amino acids. The CDR3 here is CASSSGRSLTYGYTF. The CDR3 nucleotides read TGTGCCAGCAGCTCTGGCAGGTCCCTAACCTATGGCTACACCTTC.

The chain joins TRBV4-1 to TRBJ2-7; perhaps TRBD2 as D (6 bases). This CDR3 region has 13 residues. Between the trimmed V and J ends, which lost 4 bases and 3 bases, there was a span of 10 bases. Germline-derived CDR1 and CDR2 are MGHRA and YSYEKL. In DNA, the CDR3 is TGCGCCAGCAGCCCCATCGGGGGCTACGAGCAGTACTTC. This codes for CASSPIGGYEQYF.

The V gene is TRBV15, the J gene TRBJ2-1, with D hard to call. The V end lost 3 bases, the J end lost 9 bases, and 9 bases lay between the germline ends. This CDR3 contains 12 residues. Germline V CDR1 and CDR2: LNHNV, YYDKDF (reference sequence). CDR3 sequence: CATSSKPGEQFF. DNA of the CDR3: TGTGCCACCAGCAGCAAACCCGGTGAGCAGTTCTTC.

J is TRBJ1-1 and V is TRBV6-5, with 8 bases aligning to TRBD1. The CDR3 runs 15 residues. V shed 6 bases, J shed 6 bases, and the junction held 12 bases outside the gene matches. Germline loops: CDR1 MNHEY, CDR2 SVGAGI. The CDR3 nucleotides read TGTGCCAGCAGCCCCTTCGGGACAGGCACTTCTGAAGCTTTCTTT. Encoded protein: CASSPFGTGTSEAFF.

The chain has TRBV7-9 and TRBJ2-1; 7 bases match TRBD2. The length of the CDR3 is 12 residues. V lost 5 bases, J lost 15 bases, and 10 bases stayed unmatched. Germline-derived CDR1 and CDR2 are SEHNR and FQNEAQ (reference sequence). CDR3: CASSPKGGEAFF. CDR3 sequence (DNA): TGTGCCAGCAGCCCAAAGGGAGGGGAGGCGTTCTTC.

A word on this clone: The junction shows a germline mismatch at one end, possibly a read error. V gene TRBV3-1 (or the pseudogene TRBV3-2) combines with J gene TRBJ1-2, with 9 bases lining up with TRBD1. Germline assignment: CDR1 LGHDT and CDR2 YNNKEL (reference sequence). This CDR3 has 11 residues. CDR3 loop: CASSQTGGTAF. CDR3 sequence (DNA): TGTGCCAGCAGCCAAACAGGGGGCACGGCCTTC.

The V gene is TRBV29-1, the J gene TRBJ1-2; 7 nucleotides line up with TRBD1. Trimming took 7 bases from V and 0 from J; bases not matched to a gene: 5. CDR1 and CDR2 (germline): SQVTM, ANQGSEA. The CDR3 length is 13 residues. The CDR3 protein is CSAGTDTNYGYTF. CDR3 DNA sequence: TGCAGCGCTGGGACAGATACTAACTATGGCTACACCTTC.

The table lists this clone with a count of one. This chain joins TRBV7-3 and TRBJ2-1; 9 positions match TRBD2. Germline assignment: CDR1 SGHTA and CDR2 FQGTGA. This CDR3 comprises 14 residues. J lost 3 bases, V lost 6 bases, and 3 bases had no gene match. This CDR3 reads CASSRLADYNEQFF. The CDR3 DNA is TGTGCCAGCAGTAGACTAGCGGACTACAATGAGCAGTTCTTC. Supplemented by reference TRBV7-3 and TRBJ2-1, the full variable domain reads GAGVSQTPSNKVTEKGKYVELRCDPISGHTALYWYRQSLGQGPEFLIYFQGTGAADDSGLPNDRFFAVRPEGSVSTLKIQRTERGDSAVYLCASSRLADYNEQFFGPGTRLTVL.

The chain combines TRBV9 with TRBJ2-3, with D uncertain. CDR3 length equals 14 residues. Trimming removed 1 base from V and 4 bases from J, with 10 bases in between. CDR1 SGDLS and CDR2 YYNGEE come from the germline V gene. The CDR3 coding sequence is TGTGCCAGCAGCGTAAGACTGACGGCAGATACGCAGTATTTT. Translated, it gives CASSVRLTADTQYF. Full variable domain (missing parts from reference TRBV9 and TRBJ2-3): DSGVTQTPKHLITATGQRVTLRCSPRSGDLSVYWYQQSLDQGLQFLIQYYNGEERAKGNILERFSAQQFPDLHSELNLSSLELGDSALYFCASSVRLTADTQYFGPGTRLTVL.

This clone appeared a few times. This chain links TRBV5-1 with TRBJ2-2; 7 nucleotides match TRBD1. Trimming at V came to 0 bases and at J to 5 bases, leaving 4 bases not matched to a gene. The CDR3 has 15 amino acids. Germline V gene data show CDR1 as SGHRS and CDR2 as YFSETQ. CDR3 residues: CASSLEPGGTGELFF. CDR3 bases: TGCGCCAGCAGCTTGGAACCAGGGGGTACCGGGGAGCTGTTTTTT.

Written as DNA, the CDR3 is TGTGCCAGCAGCCAAGGGGGACAGTCCTACAATGAGCAGTTCTTC. Residues: CASSQGGQSYNEQFF. The rearrangement joins TRBV3-1 (or the pseudogene TRBV3-2) to TRBJ2-1; 7 nucleotides agree with TRBD1. Germline CDR1 reads LGHDT; CDR2 reads YNNKEL (reference sequence). The V and J ends lost 1 base and 1 base, in that order; junction bases with no gene match: 1. CDR3 size: 15 residues.